The clone carrying this T cell receptor beta chain was found once. Its cognate antigen is unknown. Germline CDR1 is SNHLY and CDR2 is FYNNEI. This CDR3 has 12 residues. V shed 7 bases and J shed 6 bases, with 13 bases lying between them. The data stem from a study of T cells in Graves' hyperthyroidism and ophthalmopathy. Findings of the study overall: A 13 V-J signature model discriminated ophthalmopathy versus stable hyperthyroidism.

There were TCR beta CDR3 regions amplified from RNA transcripts. The TCR CDR3 first-round RT-PCR relied on the HTBI primer set. TCRdb reprocessed the multiplex PCR reads with MiXCR, giving one entry per CDR3 protein. The data show a few hundred thousand distinct CDR3 sequences, about half seen once. The TCR sequence derives from a woman aged 18-35 years with Graves' hyperthyroidism. The sequencing input was peripheral blood or thyroid tissue (not recorded which). The V call is TRBV2, the J call TRBJ2-7; D is perhaps TRBD2 (7 bases). The DNA of the CDR3 is TGTGCCAGCATAGGGGGGGGCACCGAGCAGTACTTC. Protein product: CASIGGGTEQYF.